The 32 T cell receptor beta chains below come from one sample, sequenced in a study of blood T cell repertoires in COVID-19. TCRdb's table, derived via immunoSEQ multiplex PCR, lists solely in-frame clones and lacks some. The sample holds 150,000 to 250,000 clones; about 85% are singletons and the top ten take roughly 5.7%. What was sequenced was peripheral blood. Receptors were obtained from a woman between 40 and 50 years old with COVID-19, enrolled during active disease.

The chain employs TRBV30 and TRBJ2-7; a weak D match, TRBD1 (6 bases). The CDR3 length is 14 residues. V dropped 4 bases and J dropped 0 bases, with 13 bases sitting between them. Looked up from germline, CDR1 is GTSNPN and CDR2 is SVGIG (reference sequence). CDR3 nucleotides: TGTGCCTGGAAATCGGGACACGTCTCCTACGAGCAGTACTTC. This sequence encodes CAWKSGHVSYEQYF.

The V and J genes are TRBV2 and TRBJ2-3; D ambiguous. Germline V gene sequence: CDR1 SNHLY, CDR2 FYNNEI. With 8 bases removed from V and 4 bases from J, the gap between germline ends came to 10 bases. This CDR3 has 12 residues. As DNA, the CDR3 is TGTGCCAGCCGGGTTTTGGCAGATACGCAGTATTTT. Translated: CASRVLADTQYF.

This chain uses TRBV7-2 with TRBJ2-2; D may be TRBD2 (6 bases). Trimming took 2 bases from V and 3 from J, leaving 10 bases between them. The CDR3 is 15 residues long. Germline-derived CDR1 and CDR2 are SGHTA and FQGNSA. In DNA, the CDR3 is TGTGCCAGCAGCTTACAAGGCGGGGACACCGGGGAGCTGTTTTTT. Its translation is CASSLQGGDTGELFF.

This clone is a singleton in its sample. The gene calls are TRBV7-6 and TRBJ2-1; 7 bases match TRBD2. The CDR3 runs 17 residues. Germline V gives CDR1 SGHVS, CDR2 FNYEAQ. The ends lost 5 bases at V and 2 bases at J; junction bases unmatched: 12. The CDR3 loop reads CASSHSGREGPYNEQFF. The CDR3 nucleotides read TGTGCCAGCAGCCATTCAGGAAGGGAGGGACCCTACAATGAGCAGTTCTTC.

The chain links TRBV16 to TRBJ2-1; 9 bases align to TRBD2. This CDR3 is built from 15 residues. Germline CDR1 KGHSY, CDR2 FQNENV. J gave up 3 bases and V 5 bases, and 5 bases lay outside the gene matches. The CDR3 sequence: CASSKLTSGYNEQFF. The CDR3 coding sequence is TGTGCCAGCAGCAAATTGACTAGCGGCTACAATGAGCAGTTCTTC.

The chain has TRBV5-1 and TRBJ2-7; 10 bases agree with TRBD1. This CDR3 region has 14 residues. The junction had 4 bases not matched to a gene; V was cut back by 2 bases and J by 5 bases. The germline CDR1 and CDR2 sequences are SGHRS and YFSETQ. The CDR3 here is CASSFTGTGDEQYF. CDR3 sequence (DNA): TGCGCCAGCAGCTTCACAGGGACAGGGGACGAGCAGTACTTC.

CDR3 residues: CASSYSKGGTEAFF. The CDR3 DNA sequence: TGTGCCAGCAGTTACTCAAAAGGGGGCACTGAAGCTTTCTTT. The gene calls are TRBV6-5 and TRBJ1-1, with D maybe TRBD1 (6 bases). V was pared by 0 bases and J by 4 bases, with 9 bases between. Looked up from germline, CDR1 is MNHEY and CDR2 is SVGAGI. CDR3 length equals 14 residues.

This chain links TRBV7-9 with TRBJ1-2; 8 nucleotides line up with TRBD1. The ends lost 5 bases at V and 4 bases at J; junction bases unmatched: 12. CDR1 SEHNR and CDR2 FQNEAQ come from the germline V gene (reference sequence). CDR3 length: 16 amino acids. CDR3 in amino acids: CASSKNPGQVLYGYTF. The CDR3 nucleotides read TGTGCCAGCAGCAAAAACCCGGGACAGGTACTCTATGGCTACACCTTC.

The sample holds one count of this clone. The chain is built from TRBV10-3 and TRBJ1-2, with D possibly matching TRBD1 (5 bases). Germline V gene data show CDR1 as ENHRY and CDR2 as SYGVKD. The CDR3 covers 14 residues. Trimming took 0 bases from V and 5 from J, leaving 10 bases between them. The CDR3 reads CAISESAGRYGYTF. The CDR3 DNA is TGTGCCATCAGTGAGTCGGCGGGGCGGTATGGCTACACCTTC.

This chain uses TRBV3-1 (or the pseudogene TRBV3-2) with TRBJ2-1; 7 nucleotides agree with TRBD2. Germline CDR1 LGHDT, CDR2 YNNKEL (reference sequence). Trimming cost V 0 bases and J 3 bases; bases outside gene matches: 8. This CDR3 contains 17 residues. The CDR3 here is CASSQDLFGGSYNEQFF. Here the CDR3 DNA reads TGTGCCAGCAGCCAAGATCTCTTCGGCGGGAGCTACAATGAGCAGTTCTTC.

This chain connects TRBV10-3 to TRBJ2-2; 12 bases agree with TRBD2. The germline V gene has CDR1 ENHRY and CDR2 SYGVKD. V lost 6 bases, J lost 3 bases, and 20 bases stayed unmatched. The CDR3 is 21 residues long. The CDR3 is CAISDFGLAGGLFHYTGELFF. CDR3 DNA sequence: TGTGCCATCAGCGACTTCGGGCTAGCGGGGGGGCTCTTTCATTACACCGGGGAGCTGTTTTTT.

This clone has more than one count but fewer than ten. The chain carries TRBV11-1 and TRBJ1-3, with a possible D match to TRBD1 (6 bases). This CDR3 region has 14 residues. Germline assignment: CDR1 SGHAT and CDR2 FQDESV (reference sequence). V was clipped by 5 bases and J by 4 bases, with 12 bases between them. CDR3 in amino acids: CASSGTRGGNTIYF. The CDR3 region has the DNA TGTGCCAGCAGCGGAACCAGGGGAGGAAACACCATATATTTT.

The V and J genes are TRBV6-5 and TRBJ1-5, with TRBD1 identical over 7 bases. Germline loops: CDR1 MNHEY, CDR2 SVGAGI. The CDR3 runs 15 residues. The V gene end was trimmed by 6 bases and the J gene end by 6 bases; junction bases not matched to a gene: 11. CDR3 DNA: TGTGCCAGCAGCCGCACAACAGGGGTCGGTCAGCCCCAGCATTTT. Its protein product is CASSRTTGVGQPQHF.

This clone was recorded once. The chain uses TRBV10-3 and TRBJ2-4; D might be TRBD1 (7 bases). Germline CDR1 reads ENHRY; CDR2 reads SYGVKD. The CDR3 spans 13 residues. V lost 6 bases and J lost 6, with 12 bases in between. CDR3 sequence: CAIRGGQLNIQYF. The CDR3 nucleotides read TGTGCCATCAGGGGGGGACAGTTAAACATTCAGTACTTC.

V gene TRBV6-5 combines with J gene TRBJ1-1; 9 nucleotides line up with TRBD1. The CDR3 sequence is 15 residues long. V trimming: 2 bases; J trimming: 4 bases; junction bases outside the gene matches: 5. Germline V gene lookup returns CDR1 MNHEY and CDR2 SVGAGI. CDR3 in amino acids: CASSYARDRATEAFF. The CDR3 nucleotides are TGTGCCAGCAGTTACGCTCGGGACAGGGCCACTGAAGCTTTCTTT.

This clone was counted only a few times. The chain is built from TRBV3-1 (or the pseudogene TRBV3-2) and TRBJ2-5; D is unclear. The CDR3 is 11 residues long. The V and J ends lost 1 base and 7 bases respectively, with 4 bases between them. CDR1 LGHDT and CDR2 YNNKEL come from the germline V gene (reference sequence). In DNA, the CDR3 is TGTGCCAGCAGCCAAGGAGGGACCCAGTACTTC. Translated, it gives CASSQGGTQYF.

The chain couples TRBV28 to TRBJ1-1; D may be TRBD1 (6 bases). From germline, CDR1 is MDHEN and CDR2 SYDVKM. The CDR3 extends over 12 amino acids. Trimming removed 6 bases from V and 4 bases from J, with 9 bases in between. CDR3 loop: CASRQGTTEAFF. In DNA, the CDR3 is TGTGCCAGCAGACAGGGTACCACTGAAGCTTTCTTT. Full variable domain (remainder filled in from reference TRBV28 and TRBJ1-1): DVKVTQSSRYLVKRTGEKVFLECVQDMDHENMFWYRQDPGLGLRLIYFSYDVKMKEKGDIPEGYSVSREKKERFSLILESASTNQTSMYLCASRQGTTEAFFGQGTRLTVV.

This chain connects TRBV11-2 to TRBJ2-2; tentatively, D is TRBD1 (6 bases). V was pared by 2 bases and J by 3 bases, with 13 bases between. The CDR3 loop spans 16 amino acids. Germline V lookup: CDR1 SGHAT, CDR2 FQNNGV. The chain's CDR3 is CASSLQGGYYTGELFF. The CDR3 DNA reads TGTGCCAGCAGCTTACAAGGGGGTTACTACACCGGGGAGCTGTTTTTT. Variable domain in full (rest from reference TRBV11-2 and TRBJ2-2): EAGVAQSPRYKIIEKRQSVAFWCNPISGHATLYWYQQILGQGPKLLIQFQNNGVVDDSQLPKDRFSAERLKGVDSTLKIQPAKLEDSAVYLCASSLQGGYYTGELFFGEGSRLTVL.

This rearrangement joins TRBV6-5 to TRBJ2-3; possible D gene TRBD2, 5 bases. The CDR3 sequence is 11 residues long. V was shortened by 7 bases and J by 8 bases, with 10 bases between the two germline ends. The germline V gene has CDR1 MNHEY and CDR2 SVGAGI. Here the CDR3 reads CASTLRGTQYF. The CDR3 bases are TGTGCCAGCACCCTCCGGGGTACGCAGTATTTT.

This clone appeared a single time. V and J are TRBV30 and TRBJ2-5, with 8 nucleotides matching TRBD1. Germline values: CDR1 GTSNPN, CDR2 SVGIG (reference sequence). V dropped 1 base and J dropped 4; count of bases not matched to a gene: 5. CDR3 size: 14 residues. The CDR3 DNA is TGTGCCTGGAGTGCATCACAGGGGGGAGAGACCCAGTACTTC. This codes for CAWSASQGGETQYF. The whole variable domain, filled in from reference TRBV30 and TRBJ2-5, reads SQTIHQWPATLVQPVGSPLSLECTVEGTSNPNLYWYRQAAGRGLQLLFYSVGIGQISSEVPQNLSASRPQDRQFILSSKKLLLSDSGFYLCAWSASQGGETQYFGPGTRLLVL.

This clone occurred once. The rearrangement links TRBV27 to TRBJ1-2; 10 nucleotides agree with TRBD1. The V gene's germline CDR1 is MNHEY and CDR2 SMNVEV (reference sequence). CDR3 length equals 14 residues. The V segment lost 2 bases and the J segment 7 bases; nucleotides outside the gene matches: 4. The CDR3 here is CASSLGTGVGGYTF. The CDR3 DNA sequence: TGTGCCAGCAGTTTAGGGACAGGGGTTGGTGGCTACACCTTC.

The V gene is TRBV6-5, the J gene TRBJ2-2, with 8 bases identical to TRBD1. Germline CDR1 MNHEY, CDR2 SVGAGI. The CDR3 is 14 residues long. J was trimmed by 3 bases and V by 7 bases; bases with no gene match: 4. CDR3 in DNA: TGTGCCAGCACGGGACAGGCTCACACCGGGGAGCTGTTTTTT. This sequence encodes CASTGQAHTGELFF.

The V gene is TRBV5-1, the J gene TRBJ1-3, with 8 bases aligning to TRBD1. This CDR3 region has 15 residues. In germline, CDR1 is SGHRS, CDR2 YFSETQ. V lost 4 bases, J lost 2 bases, and 5 bases stayed unmatched. CDR3 sequence (DNA): TGCGCCAGCAGCGTGGACAGGGAAGCTGGAAACACCATATATTTT. Amino acids: CASSVDREAGNTIYF.

In the case of this clone: Other DNA variants within this sample encode the same CDR3. The chain links TRBV11-2 to TRBJ1-1, with D possibly TRBD1 on 5 matching bases. The CDR3 contains 14 residues. From germline, CDR1 is SGHAT and CDR2 FQNNGV. The V end lost 1 base, the J end lost 1 base, and 7 bases lay between the germline ends. The CDR3 DNA sequence: TGTGCCAGCAGCTTAGGAGACAGGAACACTGAAGCTTTCTTT. This encodes CASSLGDRNTEAFF.

This rearrangement joins TRBV15 to TRBJ2-1, with 12 bases that match TRBD2. CDR1 LNHNV and CDR2 YYDKDF come from the germline V gene (reference sequence). With V trimmed by 1 base and J by 7 bases, 5 bases remained unmatched. The length of the CDR3 is 16 residues. As DNA, the CDR3 is TGTGCCACCAGCAGAGGCACTAGCGGGAGGAAAAATGAGCAGTTCTTC. Translating it yields CATSRGTSGRKNEQFF.

There are many counts of this clone. The chain links TRBV7-6 to TRBJ2-3, with a tentative D call TRBD1 (5 bases). V was cut by 1 base and J by 1 base, with 12 bases left in between. This CDR3 has 16 amino acids. Per germline, CDR1 SGHVS and CDR2 FNYEAQ. CDR3 sequence: CASSLGPGYGTDTQYF. The CDR3 nucleotides read TGTGCCAGCAGCTTAGGGCCAGGGTATGGCACAGATACGCAGTATTTT.

V usage is TRBV18 and J usage is TRBJ2-7, with a possible D match to TRBD1 (6 bases). The CDR3 runs 14 residues. CDR1 is KGHSH, CDR2 LQKENI, per germline. V was cut by 1 base and J by 2 bases, with 9 bases left in between. The CDR3 DNA sequence: TGTGCCAGCTCACCACGGACAGCCGCCTACGAGCAGTACTTC. Residues: CASSPRTAAYEQYF.

This chain uses TRBV7-2 with TRBJ2-2; TRBD1 matches 8 bases. The CDR3 covers 14 residues. The V segment lost 5 bases and the J segment 3 bases; nucleotides outside the gene matches: 2. From germline, CDR1 is SGHTA and CDR2 FQGNSA. The CDR3 region is CASSIQGDTGELFF. CDR3 nucleotide sequence: TGTGCCAGCAGCATACAGGGGGACACCGGGGAGCTGTTTTTT.

This clone is a singleton in its sample. The chain employs TRBV5-4 and TRBJ2-3, with TRBD2 as a possible D gene (6 bases). Deletions cut 4 bases from V and 4 bases from J, with 16 bases between. The CDR3 is 15 amino acids. Germline CDR1 and CDR2: SGHNT and YYREEE (reference sequence). The CDR3 DNA reads as TGTGCCAGCAGCCCTTGGGGGGAACTGGCAGATACGCAGTATTTT. Its translation is CASSPWGELADTQYF.

J is TRBJ1-3 and V is TRBV10-3; D ambiguous. Between the trimmed V and J ends, which lost 2 bases and 0 bases, there was a span of 8 bases. This CDR3 has 15 amino acids. Germline V gives CDR1 ENHRY, CDR2 SYGVKD. In DNA form, the CDR3 reads TGTGCCATCAGTGAGGGCGGGATCTCTGGAAACACCATATATTTT. Amino acid sequence: CAISEGGISGNTIYF.

The rearrangement links TRBV7-6 to TRBJ2-7; D is ambiguous. With 1 base removed from V and 1 base from J, the gap between germline ends came to 8 bases. The CDR3 is 14 amino acids. Germline V gives CDR1 SGHVS, CDR2 FNYEAQ. In DNA, the CDR3 is TGTGCCAGCAGCTTAGGGGCACAGTCCTACGAGCAGTACTTC. It codes for CASSLGAQSYEQYF.

For the CDR3, the DNA is TGCGCCAGCAGCCAAAGCGTCGGAGAGACCCAGTACTTC. Its protein product is CASSQSVGETQYF. The chain recombines TRBV4-1 with TRBJ2-5; D ambiguous. Trimming cost V 2 bases and J 4 bases, with 8 bases left between them. The germline V gene has CDR1 MGHRA and CDR2 YSYEKL. The CDR3 length is 13 residues.